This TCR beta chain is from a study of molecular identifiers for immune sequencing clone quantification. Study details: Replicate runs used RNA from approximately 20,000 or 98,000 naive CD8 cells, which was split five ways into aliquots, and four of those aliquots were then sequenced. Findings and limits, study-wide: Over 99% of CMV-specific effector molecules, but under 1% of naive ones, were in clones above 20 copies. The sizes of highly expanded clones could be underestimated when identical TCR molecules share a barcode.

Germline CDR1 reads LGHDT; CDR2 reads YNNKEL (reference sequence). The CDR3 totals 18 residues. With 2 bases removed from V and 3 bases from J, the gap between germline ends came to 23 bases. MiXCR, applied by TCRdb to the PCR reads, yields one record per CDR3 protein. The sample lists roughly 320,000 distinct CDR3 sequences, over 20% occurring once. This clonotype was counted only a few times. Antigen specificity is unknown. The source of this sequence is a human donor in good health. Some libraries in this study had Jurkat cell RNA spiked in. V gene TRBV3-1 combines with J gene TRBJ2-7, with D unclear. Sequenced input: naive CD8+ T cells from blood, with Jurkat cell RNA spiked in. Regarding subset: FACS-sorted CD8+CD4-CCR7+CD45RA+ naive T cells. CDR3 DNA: TGTGCCAGCAGCCAATCCCCCCCAGGATCCTTTTGGGTCTACGAGCAGTACTTC. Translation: CASSQSPPGSFWVYEQYF.